These 29 T cell receptor beta chains came from one sample sequenced in a study of CD8 T cells in ankylosing spondylitis. TCRdb ran MiXCR on the 5' RACE reads and lists one entry per CDR3 protein. The table includes under 250,000 distinct CDR3 sequences, more than 25% detected once. Sequencing was done on a sample of blood, either unsorted or a sorted T cell fraction (not recorded which). The origin of the receptors is a male donor with ankylosing spondylitis or in good health (not recorded which).

The V and J genes are TRBV6-1 and TRBJ2-3; 10 bases align to TRBD2. Germline CDR1 reads MNHNS; CDR2 reads SASEGT. This CDR3 has 16 amino acids. The ends lost 5 bases at V and 0 bases at J; junction bases unmatched: 5. The CDR3 spells CASSLSGGLSTDTQYF. For the CDR3, the DNA is TGTGCCAGCAGTCTTAGCGGGGGGCTAAGCACAGATACGCAGTATTTT.

The chain carries TRBV29-1 and TRBJ2-7; 8 bases line up with TRBD1. The CDR3 contains 16 residues. Germline V CDR1 and CDR2: SQVTM, ANQGSEA. V trimming: 6 bases; J trimming: 4 bases; junction bases outside the gene matches: 17. The CDR3 DNA reads as TGCAGCGTCAACTCAATGACAGGGGCGAGGATTTACGAGCAGTACTTC. Protein sequence: CSVNSMTGARIYEQYF.

V usage is TRBV5-1 and J usage is TRBJ2-5; 14 nucleotides line up with TRBD2. V shed 2 bases and J 2 bases; nucleotides not matched to a gene: 8. The V gene's germline CDR1 is SGHRS and CDR2 YFSETQ. There are 18 residues in the CDR3. CDR3: CASSFPGLAGERQETQYF. The CDR3, as DNA: TGCGCCAGCAGCTTTCCGGGACTAGCGGGGGAAAGGCAAGAGACCCAGTACTTC.

The chain uses TRBV10-3 and TRBJ2-5; D unresolved. CDR1 is ENHRY and CDR2 is SYGVKD in the germline V gene. With 4 bases removed from V and 5 bases from J, the gap between germline ends came to 11 bases. CDR3 length: 13 residues. The CDR3 spells CAISAGVRETQYF. CDR3 sequence (DNA): TGTGCCATCAGTGCTGGGGTCCGGGAGACCCAGTACTTC.

As regards this clonotype: This may be a read error: a much more frequent sequence differs by one nucleotide. The chain links TRBV29-1 to TRBJ1-1, with D possibly being TRBD1 (6 bases). Germline CDR1 SQVTM, CDR2 ANQGSEA. Trimming removed 7 bases at V and 5 bases at J, with 14 bases between. This CDR3 contains 12 residues. CDR3 bases: TGCAGCGCTGAGTACAGGGCGACTGAAGCTTTCTTT. Its protein is CSAEYRATEAFF. Full variable domain (outside the CDR3, taken from reference TRBV29-1 and TRBJ1-1): SAVISQKPSRDICQRGTSLTIQCQVDSQVTMMFWYRQQPGQSLTLIATANQGSEATYESGFVIDKFPISRPNLTFSTLTVSNMSPEDSSIYLCSAEYRATEAFFGQGTRLTVV.

This clonotype was counted between two and nine times. This chain links TRBV20-1 with TRBJ2-7; TRBD1 agrees at 10 bases. CDR1 DFQATT and CDR2 SNEGSKA come from the germline V gene (reference sequence). V was clipped by 3 bases and J by 7 bases; unmatched bases: 9. The length of the CDR3 is 14 residues. This CDR3 is CSASPGTGVGEQYF. The CDR3 region has the DNA TGCAGTGCTAGTCCTGGGACAGGGGTGGGGGAGCAGTACTTC.

The chain has TRBV5-4 and TRBJ2-5, with 9 bases identical to TRBD1. Trimming cost V 1 base and J 4 bases; bases outside gene matches: 5. The CDR3 extends over 15 amino acids. CDR1 and CDR2 from the germline V gene are SGHNT and YYREEE (reference sequence). The CDR3 loop reads CASSLMGQGSETQYF. CDR3 DNA: TGTGCCAGCAGCTTGATGGGACAGGGATCAGAGACCCAGTACTTC.

The chain joins TRBV7-2 to TRBJ1-5, with D maybe TRBD1 (6 bases). The V end was cut by 2 bases, the J end by 6 bases, with 17 bases between. The CDR3 covers 16 residues. Germline lookup yields CDR1 SGHTA and CDR2 FQGNSA. The CDR3 nucleotides read TGTGCCAGCAGCTTACTGCGCCGGGGGCTTGGTCAGCCCCAGCATTTT. This gives the protein CASSLLRRGLGQPQHF.

This chain uses TRBV20-1 with TRBJ1-1; D is uncertain. V was pared by 8 bases and J by 4 bases, with 20 bases between. The germline V gene has CDR1 DFQATT and CDR2 SNEGSKA (reference sequence). The CDR3 has 14 amino acids. The CDR3 protein is CSSTPRRLGTEAFF. CDR3 DNA: TGCAGTTCCACACCCAGGCGCCTGGGCACTGAAGCTTTCTTT.

The chain links TRBV12-3 or TRBV12-4 to TRBJ2-5; perhaps TRBD2 as D (5 bases). V shed 6 bases and J shed 1 base, with 24 bases lying between them. The CDR3 runs to 18 residues. CDR3: CASRLDGVRKSVQETQYF. CDR3 sequence (DNA): TGTGCCAGCAGACTCGACGGGGTCCGGAAGAGCGTCCAAGAGACCCAGTACTTC.

This chain joins TRBV15 and TRBJ1-4; D gene unclear. V lost 3 bases to trimming and J lost 4 bases, with 12 bases between them. Germline V gives CDR1 LNHNV, CDR2 YYDKDF (reference sequence). There are 15 residues in the CDR3. CDR3 residues: CATSRGSPGNEKLFF. CDR3 nucleotides: TGTGCCACCAGCAGGGGTTCCCCCGGTAATGAAAAACTGTTTTTT.

This rearrangement joins TRBV4-1 to TRBJ2-3; D remains unclear. The CDR3 runs 15 residues. V was cut by 3 bases and J by 0 bases, with 10 bases left in between. Looked up from germline, CDR1 is MGHRA and CDR2 is YSYEKL. This CDR3 is CASSHQLESTDTQYF. The CDR3 DNA reads as TGCGCCAGCAGCCACCAACTCGAAAGCACAGATACGCAGTATTTT.

V usage is TRBV20-1 and J usage is TRBJ2-7; 10 bases align to TRBD2. The CDR3 loop spans 16 amino acids. Germline V gives CDR1 DFQATT, CDR2 SNEGSKA (reference sequence). The V gene end was trimmed by 2 bases and the J gene end by 2 bases; junction bases not matched to a gene: 9. CDR3 loop: CSARKASGGRTYEQYF. The CDR3 DNA is TGCAGTGCTAGAAAGGCTAGCGGGGGTCGCACCTACGAGCAGTACTTC.

V is TRBV20-1 and J is TRBJ1-1; TRBD1 agrees at 8 bases. After removal of 3 bases from V and 1 base from J, the junction contained 22 bases not matched to a gene. The CDR3 length is 20 residues. CDR1 DFQATT and CDR2 SNEGSKA come from the germline V gene (reference sequence). Here the CDR3 reads CSASTRGLGDRRKENTEAFF. In DNA form, the CDR3 reads TGCAGTGCTAGTACCAGGGGCCTAGGGGACAGGCGGAAAGAGAACACTGAAGCTTTCTTT.

V gene TRBV5-1 combines with J gene TRBJ2-3; D gene ambiguous. V lost 0 bases to trimming and J lost 4 bases, with 9 bases between them. Germline lookup yields CDR1 SGHRS and CDR2 YFSETQ. This CDR3 region has 14 residues. The CDR3 bases are TGCGCCAGCAGCTTGGAGGCATTCGCAGATACGCAGTATTTT. This translates into CASSLEAFADTQYF. The full variable domain, its missing parts supplied by reference TRBV5-1 and TRBJ2-3, is KAGVTQTPRYLIKTRGQQVTLSCSPISGHRSVSWYQQTPGQGLQFLFEYFSETQRNKGNFPGRFSGRQFSNSRSEMNVSTLELGDSALYLCASSLEAFADTQYFGPGTRLTVL.

V gene TRBV9 combines with J gene TRBJ2-1, with 7 nucleotides matching TRBD1. V trimming: 3 bases; J trimming: 2 bases; junction bases outside the gene matches: 5. The length of the CDR3 is 15 residues. Germline assignment: CDR1 SGDLS and CDR2 YYNGEE. The CDR3 protein is CASSARDSTYNEQFF. CDR3 nucleotide sequence: TGTGCCAGCAGCGCTCGGGACAGCACCTACAATGAGCAGTTCTTC. Drawing the rest from reference TRBV9 and TRBJ2-1, the complete variable domain is DSGVTQTPKHLITATGQRVTLRCSPRSGDLSVYWYQQSLDQGLQFLIQYYNGEERAKGNILERFSAQQFPDLHSELNLSSLELGDSALYFCASSARDSTYNEQFFGPGTRLTVL.

Only a few counts were recorded for this clonotype. This sequence joins TRBV12-3 or TRBV12-4 and TRBJ1-2; D gene uncertain. V gave up 1 base and J gave up 6 bases, with 12 bases separating them. The CDR3 totals 14 residues. CDR3 coding DNA: TGTGCCAGCAGTTTAGTTCGGGGATCGGATGGCTACACCTTC. Protein sequence: CASSLVRGSDGYTF.

J is TRBJ2-5 and V is TRBV12-3 or TRBV12-4; D might be TRBD2 (6 bases). The CDR3 has 15 amino acids. V lost 2 bases, J lost 1 base, and 11 bases lay in between. The DNA of the CDR3 is TGTGCCAGCAGTTTAATTGGGACTGCCCAAGAGACCCAGTACTTC. Amino acids: CASSLIGTAQETQYF.

This chain links TRBV20-1 with TRBJ2-1, with 13 bases that match TRBD2. The V gene's germline CDR1 is DFQATT and CDR2 SNEGSKA (reference sequence). CDR3 size: 14 residues. The V segment lost 6 bases and the J segment 5 bases; nucleotides outside the gene matches: 4. The CDR3 here is CSARTSGGHNEQFF. The CDR3 DNA reads TGCAGTGCCAGGACTAGCGGGGGTCACAATGAGCAGTTCTTC.

In its sample, this clonotype was seen a few times. The chain employs TRBV12-3 or TRBV12-4 and TRBJ1-5, with D tentatively TRBD1 (5 bases). This CDR3 has 14 amino acids. The V end was cut by 3 bases, the J end by 0 bases, with 6 bases between. The CDR3: CASSLGDSNQPQHF. The CDR3 nucleotides are TGTGCCAGCAGTTTGGGGGATAGCAATCAGCCCCAGCATTTT.

The rearrangement links TRBV5-1 to TRBJ2-3; TRBD2 aligns across 11 bases. Trimming took 0 bases from V and 5 from J; bases not matched to a gene: 5. Germline V gene data show CDR1 as SGHRS and CDR2 as YFSETQ. CDR3 size: 16 residues. The CDR3 sequence: CASSLESSGGRDTQYF. The CDR3 DNA reads as TGCGCCAGCAGCTTGGAATCTAGCGGGGGGCGAGATACGCAGTATTTT.

In this sample, this clonotype turned up a few times. The chain uses TRBV10-2 and TRBJ1-6; no definite D call. The V gene lost 3 bases and the J gene lost 9 bases, with 9 bases spanning the gap. Germline V lookup: CDR1 WSHSY, CDR2 SAAADI. The CDR3 is 13 amino acids. CDR3 sequence: CASSDQQFSPLHF. For the CDR3, the DNA is TGCGCCAGCAGTGACCAACAGTTTTCACCCCTCCACTTT.

The rearrangement joins TRBV4-2 to TRBJ2-1, with 10 bases aligning to TRBD2. Per the germline V gene, CDR1 is LGHNA and CDR2 is YNFKEQ. The CDR3 has 16 residues. With V trimmed by 1 base and J by 5 bases, 5 bases remained unmatched. The chain's CDR3 is CASSQAITSGDNEQFF. CDR3 nucleotide sequence: TGTGCCAGCAGCCAAGCTATTACTAGCGGGGACAATGAGCAGTTCTTC.

This clonotype was detected once. V gene TRBV29-1 combines with J gene TRBJ1-2; 12 bases fit TRBD1. The CDR3 covers 14 residues. Germline trimming cut 7 bases from V and 6 bases from J; bases unmatched to any gene: 9. Germline CDR1 SQVTM, CDR2 ANQGSEA. The CDR3 DNA sequence: TGCAGCGGATATGGGACAGGGGGCGCAGATGGCTACACCTTC. Residues: CSGYGTGGADGYTF.

V usage is TRBV20-1 and J usage is TRBJ1-5; D call uncertain. The CDR3 sequence is 13 residues long. The germline gives CDR1 DFQATT, CDR2 SNEGSKA (reference sequence). Trimming left V 3 bases short and J 3 bases short, with 9 bases between. In DNA, the CDR3 is TGCAGTGCTAGGGGTACAGACAATCAGCCCCAGCATTTT. Translation gives CSARGTDNQPQHF.

The rearrangement joins TRBV20-1 to TRBJ2-3; perhaps TRBD2 as D (6 bases). V was trimmed by 6 bases and J by 2 bases, leaving 18 bases between them. This CDR3 is built from 15 residues. Germline V lookup: CDR1 DFQATT, CDR2 SNEGSKA (reference sequence). CDR3 sequence (DNA): TGCAGTGCCCCCGGTGCGGGGCTTTCCACAGATACGCAGTATTTT. Translated: CSAPGAGLSTDTQYF.

V and J are TRBV5-1 and TRBJ1-5; no reliable D call. The germline V and J ends were trimmed by 4 bases and 4 bases, with 9 bases remaining between them. Germline CDR1 reads SGHRS; CDR2 reads YFSETQ. This CDR3 has 13 residues. CDR3 nucleotide sequence: TGCGCCAGCAGCGAGATCGGGAATCAGCCCCAGCATTTT. It is translated as CASSEIGNQPQHF.

The chain has TRBV14 and TRBJ2-7; TRBD1 matches 7 bases. V shed 2 bases and J 3 bases; nucleotides not matched to a gene: 10. The CDR3 consists of 16 residues. CDR1 and CDR2 from the germline V gene are SGHDN and FVKESK. CDR3 loop: CASSQLTAGTVYEQYF. CDR3 in DNA: TGTGCCAGCAGCCAACTCACTGCCGGGACAGTCTACGAGCAGTACTTC.

This clonotype was counted a few times. This chain joins TRBV3-1 and TRBJ2-3; D call uncertain. Between the trimmed V and J ends, which lost 0 bases and 2 bases, there was a span of 18 bases. Germline-derived CDR1 and CDR2 are LGHDT and YNNKEL (reference sequence). The CDR3 covers 18 residues. In nucleotides, the CDR3 is TGTGCCAGCAGCCAAGATACGGCGGAGACGCTTCCCACAGATACGCAGTATTTT. Amino acids: CASSQDTAETLPTDTQYF.